Each of the 12 T cell receptor beta chains below was sequenced from the same sample in a study of PD-1 blockade in classical Hodgkin lymphoma. As for time point: newly diagnosed, previously untreated cHL patient sample. PBMCs were thawed, and CD8+ T cells were then isolated from them by magnetic negative selection. Sequencing was performed with immunoSEQ multiplex PCR; in TCRdb, only in-frame clones are kept and a portion is missing. Here the sample spans under 6,500 clones, roughly nine tenths being singletons. Source material: CD8+ T cells from blood. These receptors came from a human donor with classical Hodgkin lymphoma.

The rearrangement joins TRBV11-2 to TRBJ2-7; D call uncertain. The germline V gene encodes CDR1 SGHAT and CDR2 FQNNGV. V gave up 1 base and J gave up 7 bases, with 11 bases separating them. The CDR3 is 13 amino acids. The CDR3 DNA is TGTGCCAGCAGCTTAGGATACGGTGAGGAGCAGTACTTC. This gives the protein CASSLGYGEEQYF.

The rearrangement links TRBV15 to TRBJ1-1; TRBD1 matches at 7 bases. CDR1 is LNHNV, CDR2 YYDKDF, per germline (reference sequence). There are 13 residues in the CDR3. The V segment lost 6 bases and the J segment 6 bases; nucleotides outside the gene matches: 7. CDR3 in amino acids: CATRAGGDSEAFF. The DNA of the CDR3 is TGTGCCACCAGAGCAGGGGGGGACTCTGAAGCTTTCTTT.

This chain links TRBV29-1 with TRBJ2-7; D is uncertain. Deletions cut 4 bases from V and 3 bases from J, with 22 bases between. This CDR3 has 16 residues. Per germline, CDR1 SQVTM and CDR2 ANQGSEA. The CDR3 here is CSVVTVQRRRGYEQYF. CDR3 in DNA: TGCAGCGTTGTAACTGTCCAAAGACGCCGCGGCTACGAGCAGTACTTC.

This chain joins TRBV19 and TRBJ2-7; TRBD2 agrees at 7 bases. From germline, CDR1 is LNHDA and CDR2 SQIVND (reference sequence). The CDR3 has 15 residues. The V and J ends lost 3 bases and 6 bases, in that order; junction bases with no gene match: 11. The CDR3 bases are TGTGCCAGTAGTATTAGGAGCGGGACGTTTGGCGAGCAGTACTTC. Its protein product is CASSIRSGTFGEQYF.

The CDR3 nucleotides read TGCAGTCAGGGGGGAGGCTACGAGCAGTACTTC. The encoded protein is CSQGGGYEQYF. The rearrangement links TRBV20-1 to TRBJ2-7, with TRBD1 as a possible D gene (7 bases). Trimming pared 8 bases from V and 3 bases from J, leaving 11 bases between. In germline, CDR1 is DFQATT, CDR2 SNEGSKA (reference sequence). This CDR3 is built from 11 residues.

This clone was picked up a small number of times. The rearrangement links TRBV4-1 to TRBJ1-2; TRBD1 is a possible D gene (6 bases). The length of the CDR3 is 14 residues. V lost 0 bases and J 8 bases, leaving 13 bases between the germline ends. CDR1 and CDR2 from the germline V gene are MGHRA and YSYEKL. As DNA, the CDR3 is TGCGCCAGCAGCCAAGATACAGGGCTCGGGGGCTACACCTTC. The encoded protein is CASSQDTGLGGYTF.

The CDR3 DNA sequence: TGTGCCTCAGGTGGGGTCACTGGGGCCAACGTCCTGACTTTC. Protein sequence: CASGGVTGANVLTF. The rearrangement uses TRBV6-1 and TRBJ2-6; D is undetermined. V was shortened by 11 bases and J by 2 bases, with 13 bases between the two germline ends. The CDR3 is made up of 14 amino acids. Germline V gives CDR1 MNHNS, CDR2 SASEGT.

V is TRBV28 and J is TRBJ2-5; D call uncertain. Trimming took off 6 bases at V and 0 bases at J, with 11 bases between the two ends. The germline gives CDR1 MDHEN, CDR2 SYDVKM. The CDR3 has 14 residues. The CDR3 DNA follows: TGTGCCAGCAGAGCCTACAGTTACCAAGAGACCCAGTACTTC. It encodes CASRAYSYQETQYF.

This clone was found a few times. For the CDR3, the DNA is TGTGCCAGCAGCTTAGCCTCGGGTTCACCCCTCCACTTT. This encodes CASSLASGSPLHF. The chain links TRBV7-9 to TRBJ1-6; no clear D gene. Germline CDR1 and CDR2: SEHNR and FQNEAQ (reference sequence). This CDR3 has 13 residues. V was pared by 0 bases and J by 9 bases, with 6 bases between.

The chain recombines TRBV5-5 with TRBJ1-2; the match to TRBD1 covers 7 bases. The CDR3 loop spans 17 amino acids. Germline CDR1 is SGHKS and CDR2 is YYEKEE (reference sequence). After removal of 1 base from V and 3 bases from J, the junction contained 12 bases not matched to a gene. CDR3 loop: CASSLKSIRGTDYGYTF. The DNA of the CDR3 is TGTGCCAGCAGCTTGAAATCAATACGCGGGACAGACTATGGCTACACCTTC.

The chain carries TRBV18 and TRBJ2-1; D is undetermined. Per germline, CDR1 KGHSH and CDR2 LQKENI. This CDR3 has 15 amino acids. Trimming removed 0 bases at V and 6 bases at J, with 12 bases between. The CDR3 loop is CASSPPGLYLNEQFF. CDR3 DNA sequence: TGTGCCAGCTCACCACCGGGATTGTACCTCAATGAGCAGTTCTTC. The full variable domain, its missing parts supplied by reference TRBV18 and TRBJ2-1, is NAGVMQNPRHLVRRRGQEARLRCSPMKGHSHVYWYRQLPEEGLKFMVYLQKENIIDESGMPKERFSAEFPKEGPSILRIQQVVRGDSAAYFCASSPPGLYLNEQFFGPGTRLTVL.

V usage is TRBV5-8 and J usage is TRBJ1-5; tentative D call: TRBD1 (6 bases). Germline CDR1 SGHTS, CDR2 YDEGEE. This CDR3 has 16 amino acids. V was clipped by 2 bases and J by 3 bases, with 15 bases between them. The CDR3 is CASSFAYRDPNQPQHF. CDR3 DNA sequence: TGTGCCAGCAGCTTTGCGTACAGGGATCCCAATCAGCCCCAGCATTTT.